These 32 T cell receptor beta chains were sequenced from one sample in a study of T cell responses to AZD1222 COVID-19 vaccine. Assay: immunoSEQ multiplex PCR; the TCRdb copy retains only in-frame clones and omits some. The sample lists roughly 100,000 clones, 90% occurring once. Specimen: peripheral blood, collected on day 0 of AZD1222 vaccination. These receptor sequences come from an adult in good health.

The chain employs TRBV11-2 and TRBJ1-2, with D unclear. V lost 5 bases, J lost 0 bases, and 13 bases lay in between. This CDR3 is 15 amino acids long. Germline V gives CDR1 SGHAT, CDR2 FQNNGV. The chain's CDR3 is CASSPSGNTNYGYTF. As DNA, the CDR3 is TGTGCCAGCAGCCCCTCAGGCAACACTAACTATGGCTACACCTTC.

The gene calls are TRBV12-5 and TRBJ1-3; a possible D gene is TRBD1 (5 bases). Germline-derived CDR1 and CDR2 are LGHNT and FRNRAP. The CDR3 runs 19 residues. V lost 4 bases and J lost 0, with 22 bases in between. The CDR3 nucleotides read TGTGCTAGTGGTTCCCTCCCCTACGCGGGGCCAAGCTCTGGAAACACCATATATTTT. Encoded protein: CASGSLPYAGPSSGNTIYF.

The gene calls are TRBV27 and TRBJ2-1, with D perhaps matching TRBD1 (6 bases). The CDR3 loop spans 13 amino acids. Germline CDR1 reads MNHEY; CDR2 reads SMNVEV (reference sequence). V dropped 2 bases and J dropped 9 bases, with 11 bases sitting between them. CDR3 residues: CASSLNRGTEQFF. The CDR3 DNA reads TGTGCCAGCAGTTTAAATAGGGGGACTGAGCAGTTCTTC.

The chain employs TRBV28 and TRBJ1-2, with 7 positions matching TRBD1. The CDR3 contains 13 residues. The germline CDR1 and CDR2 sequences are MDHEN and SYDVKM. The junction had 9 bases not matched to a gene; V was cut back by 9 bases and J by 5 bases. The DNA for the CDR3 is TGTGCCAGTCTCCAGGGGGATCTGTATGGCTACACCTTC. This encodes CASLQGDLYGYTF.

This chain's CDR3 is CASSLRGQTNTEAFF. The CDR3 DNA follows: TGCGCCAGCAGCTTGAGGGGACAGACGAACACTGAAGCTTTCTTT. The chain combines TRBV5-1 with TRBJ1-1; TRBD1 agrees at 7 bases. Losses at the gene ends were 1 base for V and 1 base for J; bases not matched to a gene: 4. This CDR3 comprises 15 residues. Germline V gene lookup returns CDR1 SGHRS and CDR2 YFSETQ.

The chain is built from TRBV11-3 and TRBJ2-1; 14 bases map to TRBD2. Germline values: CDR1 SGHNT, CDR2 YENEEA. V shed 3 bases and J 7 bases; nucleotides not matched to a gene: 2. The CDR3 totals 15 residues. CDR3 loop: CASSFGLAGGNEQFF. The CDR3, as DNA: TGTGCCAGCAGCTTCGGACTAGCGGGGGGAAATGAGCAGTTCTTC.

The CDR3: CASSPSGGNTGELFF. The CDR3, as DNA: TGCGCCAGCAGCCCGAGCGGGGGGAACACCGGGGAGCTGTTTTTT. The chain has TRBV5-1 and TRBJ2-2; 8 positions agree with TRBD2. This CDR3 region has 15 residues. CDR1 is SGHRS, CDR2 YFSETQ, per germline. V lost 4 bases to trimming and J lost 1 base; unmatched junction nucleotides: 3. Full variable domain (rest looked up from reference TRBV5-1 and TRBJ2-2): KAGVTQTPRYLIKTRGQQVTLSCSPISGHRSVSWYQQTPGQGLQFLFEYFSETQRNKGNFPGRFSGRQFSNSRSEMNVSTLELGDSALYLCASSPSGGNTGELFFGEGSRLTVL.

The V gene is TRBV19, the J gene TRBJ1-5; D perhaps matches TRBD1 (6 bases). The germline CDR1 and CDR2 sequences are LNHDA and SQIVND (reference sequence). CDR3 length equals 13 residues. V was trimmed by 10 bases and J by 0 bases, leaving 10 bases between them. CDR3 residues: CATRDTSNQPQHF. CDR3 sequence (DNA): TGTGCCACCCGGGACACTAGCAATCAGCCCCAGCATTTT.

V is TRBV6-5 and J is TRBJ2-3; TRBD2 aligns across 15 bases. Per the germline V gene, CDR1 is MNHEY and CDR2 is SVGAGI. The CDR3 sequence is 16 residues long. The V segment lost 0 bases and the J segment 8 bases; nucleotides outside the gene matches: 3. The CDR3 nucleotides read TGTGCCAGCAGTTACTCGGGACTAGCGGGAGGTGGTACGCAGTATTTT. Translation: CASSYSGLAGGGTQYF.

The chain uses TRBV10-3 and TRBJ1-5, with D possibly matching TRBD1 (6 bases). From germline, CDR1 is ENHRY and CDR2 SYGVKD. There are 14 residues in the CDR3. Between the trimmed V and J ends, which lost 2 bases and 11 bases, there was a span of 16 bases. CDR3: CAISEGQTFRAQHF. DNA of the CDR3: TGTGCCATCAGTGAGGGACAGACCTTCCGGGCCCAGCATTTT.

This clone was found a few times. J is TRBJ1-3 and V is TRBV2, with 7 bases lining up with TRBD1. Germline assignment: CDR1 SNHLY and CDR2 FYNNEI. CDR3 size: 15 residues. V dropped 4 bases and J dropped 2; count of bases not matched to a gene: 5. CDR3 residues: CASSGTGTAGNTIYF. The CDR3 region has the DNA TGTGCCAGCAGTGGGACCGGGACAGCTGGAAACACCATATATTTT.

CDR3 nucleotides: TGTGCCAGCTCACCTCGGGGGTCCTCGGATGGCTACACCTTC. Its protein is CASSPRGSSDGYTF. This chain uses TRBV18 with TRBJ1-2; weak D call: TRBD1 (5 bases). V was pared by 3 bases and J by 6 bases, with 14 bases between. This CDR3 is built from 14 residues. Germline V gene lookup returns CDR1 KGHSH and CDR2 LQKENI.

This clone was picked up a small number of times. The rearrangement links TRBV2 to TRBJ2-1, with TRBD1 matching 9 bases. V shed 6 bases and J 5 bases; nucleotides not matched to a gene: 5. The CDR3 length is 14 residues. Germline V lookup: CDR1 SNHLY, CDR2 FYNNEI. In DNA form, the CDR3 reads TGTGCCAGCAGCCCGGACAGGGGCGACAATGAGCAGTTCTTC. Protein sequence: CASSPDRGDNEQFF.

V and J are TRBV19 and TRBJ1-5; D uncertain. CDR1 is LNHDA and CDR2 is SQIVND in the germline V gene (reference sequence). The CDR3 sequence is 15 residues long. Trimming took off 1 base at V and 0 bases at J, with 7 bases between the two ends. CDR3 sequence: CASSIAAHSNQPQHF. CDR3 nucleotides: TGTGCCAGTAGTATAGCCGCCCATAGCAATCAGCCCCAGCATTTT.

This clone has just a few counts. V usage is TRBV3-1 (or the pseudogene TRBV3-2) and J usage is TRBJ1-3; D is unclear. The V gene lost 4 bases and the J gene lost 0 bases, with 10 bases spanning the gap. The CDR3 is 15 amino acids. CDR1 is LGHDT, CDR2 YNNKEL, per germline (reference sequence). The CDR3 coding sequence is TGTGCCAGCAGCCCATCCAGTAGCTCTGGAAACACCATATATTTT. This gives the protein CASSPSSSSGNTIYF.

The chain links TRBV6-4 to TRBJ2-2; tentatively, D is TRBD1 (6 bases). Germline V gene data show CDR1 as MRHNA and CDR2 as SNTAGT. V was trimmed by 6 bases and J by 4 bases, leaving 9 bases between them. CDR3 size: 13 residues. CDR3 coding DNA: TGTGCCAGCAGCGAACAGGGCACCGGGGAGCTGTTTTTT. Its protein product is CASSEQGTGELFF.

The chain links TRBV10-3 to TRBJ1-1, with a possible D match to TRBD1 (6 bases). Germline V gives CDR1 ENHRY, CDR2 SYGVKD. V was pared by 7 bases and J by 0 bases, with 9 bases between. This CDR3 is built from 13 residues. CDR3 nucleotide sequence: TGTGCCATCAAGACAGGCATGAACACTGAAGCTTTCTTT. This translates into CAIKTGMNTEAFF.

The chain links TRBV3-1 (or the pseudogene TRBV3-2) to TRBJ2-1; 7 bases agree with TRBD2. Trimming cost V 4 bases and J 6 bases; bases outside gene matches: 3. CDR1 LGHDT and CDR2 YNNKEL come from the germline V gene (reference sequence). The CDR3 length is 13 residues. The CDR3 region has the DNA TGTGCCAGCAGCCTGACTAGCCCCAATGAGCAGTTCTTC. It specifies CASSLTSPNEQFF.

V is TRBV10-3 and J is TRBJ2-3; TRBD1 matches at 9 bases. This CDR3 spans 17 amino acids. Losses at the gene ends were 0 bases for V and 4 bases for J; bases not matched to a gene: 8. The germline gives CDR1 ENHRY, CDR2 SYGVKD. CDR3: CAISESWDREGADTQYF. The CDR3 nucleotides read TGTGCCATCAGTGAGTCTTGGGACAGGGAAGGTGCAGATACGCAGTATTTT.

On this clone: At the DNA level, this CDR3 is encoded by other sequences in the same sample as well. J is TRBJ1-2 and V is TRBV20-1; 8 bases are shared with TRBD1. With 6 bases clipped from V and 8 bases from J, the junction kept 5 bases outside the gene matches. Germline V CDR1 and CDR2: DFQATT, SNEGSKA (reference sequence). CDR3 length: 11 residues. In DNA, the CDR3 is TGCAGTGCCGGACAGGGCCGGGGCTACACCTTC. Protein: CSAGQGRGYTF.

The V and J genes are TRBV6-2 or TRBV6-3 and TRBJ2-1; D unclear. The germline gives CDR1 MNHEY, CDR2 SVGEGT. Trimming pared 0 bases from V and 9 bases from J, leaving 12 bases between. The CDR3 totals 14 residues. CDR3 sequence reads: CASSYSVGSSEQFF. The CDR3 DNA is TGTGCCAGCAGTTACTCCGTAGGGTCAAGTGAGCAGTTCTTC.

V is TRBV5-6 and J is TRBJ2-7, with D hard to call. Germline V gene sequence: CDR1 SGHDT, CDR2 YYEEEE. There are 13 residues in the CDR3. Deletions cut 0 bases from V and 1 base from J, with 5 bases between. The CDR3 here is CASSLAQSYEQYF. DNA of the CDR3: TGTGCCAGCAGCTTGGCGCAGTCCTACGAGCAGTACTTC.

This chain links TRBV19 with TRBJ1-2, with TRBD1 identical over 8 bases. Germline CDR1 is LNHDA and CDR2 is SQIVND (reference sequence). There are 14 residues in the CDR3. J was trimmed by 3 bases and V by 1 base; bases with no gene match: 1. CDR3 protein: CASSIVGQDYGYTF. The DNA for the CDR3 is TGTGCCAGTAGTATAGTGGGACAGGACTATGGCTACACCTTC.

This clone was observed a few times. V is TRBV19 and J is TRBJ1-5; D remains unclear. V lost 5 bases and J lost 0, with 17 bases in between. CDR3 length: 17 amino acids. Germline V gene sequence: CDR1 LNHDA, CDR2 SQIVND (reference sequence). CDR3 in DNA: TGTGCCAGTAGTTATGGCGGCGGAACATATAGCAATCAGCCCCAGCATTTT. It is translated as CASSYGGGTYSNQPQHF.

The chain joins TRBV3-1 (or the pseudogene TRBV3-2) to TRBJ1-5; weak D call: TRBD1 (5 bases). CDR1 is LGHDT, CDR2 YNNKEL, per germline (reference sequence). V was trimmed by 3 bases and J by 0 bases, leaving 12 bases between them. The CDR3 runs 16 residues. CDR3 bases: TGTGCCAGCAGCCAGGCTGCAGGGAGTAGCAATCAGCCCCAGCATTTT. This codes for CASSQAAGSSNQPQHF.

The chain recombines TRBV21-1 with TRBJ2-3. TRBV21-1 is tagged as a pseudogene. This CDR3 contains 12 residues. The DNA of the CDR3 is TGTGCCAGCACACTGGTGGAGGGGGGTGAGTATTTT. Translated: CASTLVEGGEYF.

V is TRBV19 and J is TRBJ1-5, with 10 positions matching TRBD1. V lost 5 bases to trimming and J lost 7 bases; unmatched junction nucleotides: 17. From germline, CDR1 is LNHDA and CDR2 SQIVND (reference sequence). CDR3 size: 18 residues. CDR3 in amino acids: CASSRRPGTGVGNQPQHF. The DNA for the CDR3 is TGTGCCAGTAGTCGTCGTCCCGGGACAGGGGTGGGGAACCAGCCCCAGCATTTT. Supplemented by reference TRBV19 and TRBJ1-5, the full variable domain reads DGGITQSPKYLFRKEGQNVTLSCEQNLNHDAMYWYRQDPGQGLRLIYYSQIVNDFQKGDIAEGYSVSREKKESFPLTVTSAQKNPTAFYLCASSRRPGTGVGNQPQHFGDGTRLSIL.

This clone appeared a single time. This sequence joins TRBV27 and TRBJ1-4; D gene ambiguous. V lost 3 bases and J 0 bases, leaving 8 bases between the germline ends. This CDR3 contains 15 residues. Germline assignment: CDR1 MNHEY and CDR2 SMNVEV (reference sequence). CDR3 nucleotide sequence: TGTGCCAGCAGTTTTCGCGCTGCAACTAATGAAAAACTGTTTTTT. Encoded protein: CASSFRAATNEKLFF. Drawing the rest from reference TRBV27 and TRBJ1-4, the complete variable domain is EAQVTQNPRYLITVTGKKLTVTCSQNMNHEYMSWYRQDPGLGLRQIYYSMNVEVTDKGDVPEGYKVSRKEKRNFPLILESPSPNQTSLYFCASSFRAATNEKLFFGSGTQLSVL.

This chain uses TRBV7-2 with TRBJ2-7, with TRBD2 matching over 10 bases. The V gene end was trimmed by 5 bases and the J gene end by 5 bases; junction bases not matched to a gene: 9. Germline lookup yields CDR1 SGHTA and CDR2 FQGNSA. CDR3 length equals 15 residues. CDR3 coding DNA: TGTGCCAGCAGCCCCTCTAGCGGGAGAGTCGACGAGCAGTACTTC. Protein: CASSPSSGRVDEQYF. Full variable domain (rest looked up from reference TRBV7-2 and TRBJ2-7): GAGVSQSPSNKVTEKGKDVELRCDPISGHTALYWYRQSLGQGLEFLIYFQGNSAPDKSGLPSDRFSAERTGGSVSTLTIQRTQQEDSAVYLCASSPSSGRVDEQYFGPGTRLTVT.

This sequence joins TRBV28 and TRBJ2-6; D is unresolved. Trimming left V 2 bases short and J 0 bases short, with 11 bases between. This CDR3 has 17 amino acids. Germline V lookup: CDR1 MDHEN, CDR2 SYDVKM. The CDR3 DNA reads as TGTGCCAGCAGTTTAGCCCTCTTGATCTCTGGGGCCAACGTCCTGACTTTC. It is translated as CASSLALLISGANVLTF.

The J gene is TRBJ2-1, the V gene TRBV6-5, with 9 bases that match TRBD2. V lost 7 bases to trimming and J lost 9 bases; unmatched junction nucleotides: 13. Per germline, CDR1 MNHEY and CDR2 SVGAGI. The CDR3 has 15 residues. The CDR3 sequence is CASTTPGLAEGEQFF. The DNA of the CDR3 is TGTGCCAGCACCACCCCGGGACTAGCTGAGGGTGAGCAGTTCTTC.

This CDR3 reads CASSYGANVLTF. DNA for the CDR3: TGTGCCAGCAGTTATGGGGCCAACGTCCTGACTTTC. V and J are TRBV6-5 and TRBJ2-6, with D unresolved. Trimming left V 3 bases short and J 3 bases short, with 0 bases between. This CDR3 spans 12 amino acids. Germline V lookup: CDR1 MNHEY, CDR2 SVGAGI.